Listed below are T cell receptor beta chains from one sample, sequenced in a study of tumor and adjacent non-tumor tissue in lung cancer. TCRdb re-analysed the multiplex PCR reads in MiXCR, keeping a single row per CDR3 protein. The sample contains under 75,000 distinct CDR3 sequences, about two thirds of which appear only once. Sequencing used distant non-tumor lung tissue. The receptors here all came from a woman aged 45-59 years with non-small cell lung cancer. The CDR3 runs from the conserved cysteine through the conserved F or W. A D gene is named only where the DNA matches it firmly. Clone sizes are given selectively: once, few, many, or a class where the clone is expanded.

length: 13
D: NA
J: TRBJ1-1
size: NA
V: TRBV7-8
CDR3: CASSVERVTEAFF
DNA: TGTGCCAGCAGCGTTGAGAGGGTCACTGAAGCTTTCTTT

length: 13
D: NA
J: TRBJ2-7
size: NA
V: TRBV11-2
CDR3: CASSVRESHDQYF
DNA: TGTGCCAGTAGCGTCAGGGAGTCCCACGACCAGTACTTC

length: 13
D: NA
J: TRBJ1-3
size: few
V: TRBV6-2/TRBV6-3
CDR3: CVSSSDIGNTIYF
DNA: TGTGTCAGCAGTTCCGACATTGGAAACACCATATATTTT

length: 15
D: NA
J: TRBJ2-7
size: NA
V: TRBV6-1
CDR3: CASSEIRGSSYEQYF
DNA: TGTGCCAGCAGTGAGATTAGAGGGAGCTCCTACGAGCAGTACTTC

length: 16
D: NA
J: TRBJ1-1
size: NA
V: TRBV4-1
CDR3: CAGSQDRYRANTEAFF
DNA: TGCGCTGGCAGCCAAGATCGTTACAGGGCTAACACTGAAGCTTTCTTT

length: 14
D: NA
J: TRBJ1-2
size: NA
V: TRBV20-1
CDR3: CSADLTFRASIHTF
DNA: TGCAGTGCTGATCTAACTTTCCGGGCTTCTATTCACACTTTC

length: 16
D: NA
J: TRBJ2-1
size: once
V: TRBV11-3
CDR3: CASSLEDRIGGNEQFF
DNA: TGTGCCAGCAGCTTAGAGGACCGGATAGGCGGCAATGAGCAGTTCTTC

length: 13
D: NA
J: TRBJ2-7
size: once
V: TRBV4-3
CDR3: CFSSQEGANEQYF
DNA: TGCTTCAGCAGCCAAGAGGGCGCGAACGAGCAGTATTTC

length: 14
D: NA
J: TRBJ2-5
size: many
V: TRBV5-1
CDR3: CASTRDGGVETQYF
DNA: TGCGCCAGCACTCGGGACGGGGGCGTCGAGACCCAGTACTTC

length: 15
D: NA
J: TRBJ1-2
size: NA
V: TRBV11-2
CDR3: CASSLSPLNNCGYIF
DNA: TGTGCCAGCAGCTTATCTCCTCTAAATAACTGTGGCTACATCTTC

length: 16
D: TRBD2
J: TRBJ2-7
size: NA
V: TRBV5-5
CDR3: CASSFRTSGSSVKQYF
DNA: TGTGCCAGCAGCTTCCGGACTAGCGGGAGTTCGGTAAAGCAGTACTTC

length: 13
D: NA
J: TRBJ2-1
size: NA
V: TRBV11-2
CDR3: CASSLSNNNVQFF
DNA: TGTGCCAGCAGCCTAAGCAACAACAATGTGCAGTTCTTC

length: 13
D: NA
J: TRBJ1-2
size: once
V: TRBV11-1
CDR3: CTSSAYYDYGYTF
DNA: TGTACCAGCAGCGCATACTATGACTATGGCTACACCTTC

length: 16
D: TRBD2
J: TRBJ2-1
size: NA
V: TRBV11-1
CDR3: CASSLFGGGTYNEQFF
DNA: TGTGCAAGCAGCTTATTTGGCGGGGGGACCTACAATGAGCAGTTCTTC

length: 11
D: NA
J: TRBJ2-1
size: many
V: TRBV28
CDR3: CASSFINEQFF
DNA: TGTGCCAGCAGTTTCATAAATGAGCAGTTCTTC

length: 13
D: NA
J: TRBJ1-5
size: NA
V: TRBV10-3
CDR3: CAISSGDNQPLHF
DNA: TGTGCCATCAGTTCAGGCGACAATCAGCCCTTGCATTTT

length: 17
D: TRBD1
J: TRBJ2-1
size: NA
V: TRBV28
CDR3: CASSEAAGQASYNEQFF
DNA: TGTGCCAGCAGTGAAGCCGCGGGACAGGCCTCCTACAATGAGCAGTTCTTC

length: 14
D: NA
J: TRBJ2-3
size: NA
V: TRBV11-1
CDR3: CASSLAIRTNTQYF
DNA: TGTGCCAGCAGCTTAGCGATCAGGACAAATACGCAGTATTTT

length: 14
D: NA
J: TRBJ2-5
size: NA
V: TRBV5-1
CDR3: CASSYEGRRETQYF
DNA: TGCGCCAGCAGCTATGAAGGGCGGCGGGAGACCCAGTACTTC

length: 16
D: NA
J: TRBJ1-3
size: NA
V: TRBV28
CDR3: CPSSLRGRSSGNTIYF
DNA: TGTCCCAGCAGTTTAAGGGGCAGAAGCTCTGGAAACACCATATATTTT

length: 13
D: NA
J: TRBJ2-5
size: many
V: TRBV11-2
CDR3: CASSGATEGTQYF
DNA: TGTGCCAGCTCCGGAGCTACCGAGGGGACCCAGTACTTC

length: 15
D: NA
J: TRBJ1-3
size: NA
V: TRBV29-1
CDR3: CSAGGDGSTGNTIYF
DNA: TGCAGCGCTGGAGGCGATGGCAGCACTGGAAACACCATATATTTT

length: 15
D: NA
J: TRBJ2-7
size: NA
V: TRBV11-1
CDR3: CDSSLIGSTGDEQYF
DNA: TGTGACAGCAGCTTGATAGGGTCGACTGGGGACGAGCAGTACTTC

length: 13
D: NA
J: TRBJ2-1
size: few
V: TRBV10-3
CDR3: CVISEGGDNEQFF
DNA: TGTGTCATCAGCGAGGGGGGGGACAATGAGCAGTTCTTC

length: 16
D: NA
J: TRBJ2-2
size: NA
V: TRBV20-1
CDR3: CSARDPERANTGELFF
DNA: TGCAGTGCTAGAGACCCGGAGAGGGCGAACACCGGGGAGCTGTTTTTT

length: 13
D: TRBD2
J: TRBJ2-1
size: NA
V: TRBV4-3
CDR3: CASNQDGGARKFF
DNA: TGCGCCAGCAACCAAGACGGGGGGGCTAGGAAGTTCTTC

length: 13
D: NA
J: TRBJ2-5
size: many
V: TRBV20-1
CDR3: CSAIRDQQETQYF
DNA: TGCAGTGCCATCCGGGACCAACAAGAGACCCAGTACTTC

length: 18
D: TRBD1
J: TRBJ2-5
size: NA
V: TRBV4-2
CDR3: CARSQELQGAPSQETQYF
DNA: TGTGCCAGGAGCCAAGAGCTACAGGGGGCACCAAGTCAAGAGACCCAGTACTTC

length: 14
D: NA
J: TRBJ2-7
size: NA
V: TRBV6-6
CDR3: CASRPPGTKIEQYF
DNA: TGTGCCAGCAGACCCCCCGGGACGAAAATCGAGCAGTACTTC

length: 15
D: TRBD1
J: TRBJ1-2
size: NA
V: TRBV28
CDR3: CASRSGTANTYGYTF
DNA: TGTGCCAGCAGGTCCGGGACAGCCAATACATATGGCTACACCTTC

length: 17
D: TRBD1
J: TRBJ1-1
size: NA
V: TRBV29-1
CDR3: CSVEQPGQTILKTETFF
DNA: TGCAGCGTTGAACAGCCGGGACAGACCATCCTGAAGACTGAAACTTTCTTT

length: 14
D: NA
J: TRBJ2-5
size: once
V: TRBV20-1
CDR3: CSAREAIGQETQYF
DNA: TGCAGCGCTAGAGAAGCGATAGGTCAAGAGACCCAGTACTTC

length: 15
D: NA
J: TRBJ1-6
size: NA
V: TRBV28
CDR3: CASSSHRGLDSPLLF
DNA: TGTGCCAGCAGTTCGCACAGAGGGCTAGATTCACCCCTCCTCTTT

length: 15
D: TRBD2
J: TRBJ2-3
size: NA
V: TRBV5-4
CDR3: CASNFGTSGGDTRYF
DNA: TGTGCCAGCAACTTTGGGACTAGCGGGGGAGATACGCGGTATTTT

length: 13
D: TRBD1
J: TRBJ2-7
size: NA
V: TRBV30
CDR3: CAWAPGTAYEQYF
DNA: TGTGCCTGGGCACCCGGGACAGCGTACGAGCAGTACTTC

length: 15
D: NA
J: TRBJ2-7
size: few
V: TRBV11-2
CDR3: CASSPWANGSYKQYF
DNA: TGTGCCAGCAGCCCTTGGGCTAATGGTTCCTACAAGCAGTACTTC

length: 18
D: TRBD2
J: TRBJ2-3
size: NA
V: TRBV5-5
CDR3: CASSFGSSGSRWTDTQYF
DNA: TGTGCCAGCAGTTTTGGGAGTAGCGGGAGTCGGTGGACAGATACGCAGTATTTT

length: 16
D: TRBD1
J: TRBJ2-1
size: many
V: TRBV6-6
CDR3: CASSYSRVPGGYEQFF
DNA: TGTGCCAGCAGTTACTCGAGGGTGCCAGGGGGATATGAGCAGTTCTTC

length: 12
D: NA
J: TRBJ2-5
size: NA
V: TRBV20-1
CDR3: CSANQNKETQYF
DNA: TGCAGTGCTAACCAGAACAAGGAGACCCAGTACTTT

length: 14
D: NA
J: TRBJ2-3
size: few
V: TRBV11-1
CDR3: CTSSIATGADTQYF
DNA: TGTACTAGCAGCATAGCTACAGGGGCTGATACACAGTATTTT

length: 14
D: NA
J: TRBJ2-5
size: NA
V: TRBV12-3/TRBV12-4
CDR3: CASSFGVRQETQYF
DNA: TGTGCCAGCAGTTTTGGGGTCAGACAAGAGACCCAGTACTTC

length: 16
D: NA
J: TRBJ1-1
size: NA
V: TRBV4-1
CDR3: CASSQDRYRANADAFF
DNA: TGCGCCAGCAGCCAAGATCGCTACAGGGCGAACGCTGATGCTTTCTTT

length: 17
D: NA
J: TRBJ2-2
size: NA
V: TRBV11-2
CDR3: CASSFGGSRVPTWELFF
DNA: TGTGCCAGCAGCTTTGGGGGTAGCAGAGTTCCCACCTGGGAGCTGTTTTTT

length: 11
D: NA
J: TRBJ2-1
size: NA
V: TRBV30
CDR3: CAWSVGSEQFF
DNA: TGTGCCTGGAGTGTAGGGTCAGAGCAGTTCTTC

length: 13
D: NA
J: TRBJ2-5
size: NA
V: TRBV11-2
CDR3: CVSRVGVEETQYF
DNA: TGTGTTAGCAGGGTCGGGGTTGAAGAGACCCAGTACTTC

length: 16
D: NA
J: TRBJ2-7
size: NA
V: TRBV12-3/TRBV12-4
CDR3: CASSRRGRACPYEQYF
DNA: TGTGCCAGCAGTCGACGGGGCAGGGCTTGCCCCTACGAGCAGTACTTC

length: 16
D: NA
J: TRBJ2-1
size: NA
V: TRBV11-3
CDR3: CAISESRQSFYNEQFF
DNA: TGTGCCATCAGCGAAAGTCGGCAGAGCTTCTACAATGAGCAGTTCTTC

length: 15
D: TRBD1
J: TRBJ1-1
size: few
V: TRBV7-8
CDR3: CASSFKDRSYTEAFF
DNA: TGTGCCAGCAGCTTTAAGGACAGGAGTTACACTGAAGCTTTCTTT

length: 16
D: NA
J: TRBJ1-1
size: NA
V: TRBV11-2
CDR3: CTSSLRVGHGDTEAFF
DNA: TGTACCAGCAGCTTACGAGTCGGCCATGGAGACACTGAAGCTTTCTTT

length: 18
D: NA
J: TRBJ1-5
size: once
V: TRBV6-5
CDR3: CANSWRAAGQNSNQLQHF
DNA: TGTGCCAACAGCTGGCGGGCGGCAGGACAAAATAGTAATCAGCTCCAGCATTTT

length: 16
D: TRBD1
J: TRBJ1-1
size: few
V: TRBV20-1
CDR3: CSARDPSGQGGSEAFF
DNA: TGCAGTGCTAGAGACCCCTCCGGACAGGGCGGATCTGAAGCTTTCTTT

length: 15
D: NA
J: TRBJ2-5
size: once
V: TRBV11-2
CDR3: CASSMGYRDGETQYF
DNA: TGTGCCAGCAGCATGGGTTACAGGGATGGGGAGACCCAGTACTTC

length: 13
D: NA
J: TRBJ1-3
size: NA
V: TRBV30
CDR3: CAWARNSGNTIYF
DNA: TGTGCCTGGGCAAGGAACTCTGGAAACACCATATATTTT